This T cell receptor beta chain was profiled in a study of beta chain features in type 1 diabetes. This clone was observed a few times. Antigen unknown. There are 13 residues in the CDR3. The germline CDR1 and CDR2 sequences are LNHDA and SQIVND (reference sequence). The ends lost 10 bases at V and 4 bases at J; junction bases unmatched: 8. Study results and caveats: For Type 1 diabetes patients, all four CD4+ subsets carried TCRB CDR3s that were moderately but significantly shorter.

The sequenced template was cDNA made from the entire isolated RNA. The repertoire was sequenced with immunoSEQ multiplex PCR; TCRdb's copy has only in-frame clones and lacks some. Of around 690,000 clones in the sample, around an eighth are singletons; the top ten hold around 0.12%. The sequence derives from a man aged 25-45 years with type 1 diabetes. Specimen: naive CD4+ T cells from blood. The chain joins TRBV19 to TRBJ2-3, with 7 bases matching TRBD1. This CDR3 reads CAIGEQGSDTQYF. The CDR3 coding sequence is TGTGCCATAGGGGAACAGGGGTCAGATACGCAGTATTTT.